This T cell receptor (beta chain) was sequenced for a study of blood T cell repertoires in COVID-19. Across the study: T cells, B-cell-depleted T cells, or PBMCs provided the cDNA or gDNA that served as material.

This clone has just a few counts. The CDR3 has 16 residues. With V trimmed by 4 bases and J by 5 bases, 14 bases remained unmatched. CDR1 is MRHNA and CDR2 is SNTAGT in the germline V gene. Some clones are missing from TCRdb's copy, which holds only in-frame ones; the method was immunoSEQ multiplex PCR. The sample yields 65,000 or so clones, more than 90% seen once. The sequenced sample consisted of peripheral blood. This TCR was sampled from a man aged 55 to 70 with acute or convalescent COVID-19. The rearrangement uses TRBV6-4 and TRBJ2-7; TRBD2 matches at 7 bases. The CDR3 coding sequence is TGTGCCAGCAGTGCTCTGAGGGAGGGAGGAAGCCACGAGCAGTACTTC. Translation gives CASSALREGGSHEQYF.